The 9 T cell receptor beta chains below come from one sample, sequenced in a study of CD8 T cells in ankylosing spondylitis. Findings and limits, study-wide: For ankylosing spondylitis blood, a TCR beta motif of 7 or 8 highly homologous variants appeared characteristic.

TCRdb passed the 5' RACE reads through MiXCR, listing each CDR3 protein once. The table lists roughly 400,000 distinct CDR3 sequences, around 24% of them singletons. Antigens of these TCRs are unknown. The sample consisted of blood, either unsorted or a sorted T cell fraction (not recorded which). Receptors originate from a male donor with ankylosing spondylitis.

The chain links TRBV28 to TRBJ1-5, with a tentative D call TRBD1 (6 bases). Germline CDR1 is MDHEN and CDR2 is SYDVKM. The length of the CDR3 is 14 residues. The V end was cut by 7 bases, the J end by 5 bases, with 15 bases between. The CDR3 region has the DNA TGTGCCAGCACCCCGAGTGGGGGCGATCAGCCCCAGCATTTT. This sequence encodes CASTPSGGDQPQHF.

The chain links TRBV12-3 or TRBV12-4 to TRBJ2-1, with 8 bases aligning to TRBD2. This CDR3 region has 17 residues. With 2 bases clipped from V and 8 bases from J, the junction kept 14 bases outside the gene matches. CDR3 region: CASSLRRAGVRSDEQFF. CDR3 bases: TGTGCCAGCAGTTTACGGCGAGCGGGAGTCAGGAGCGATGAGCAGTTCTTC.

This clonotype has only one observation. The CDR3 region has the DNA TGCAGTGCTAGCATCGGGACAGGGGTTGGTAGCAATCAGCCCCAGCATTTT. Protein: CSASIGTGVGSNQPQHF. This chain uses TRBV20-1 with TRBJ1-5; TRBD1 matches 10 bases. The CDR3 length is 17 residues. V lost 3 bases and J lost 0; bases outside the gene matches: 8. Germline V gene lookup returns CDR1 DFQATT and CDR2 SNEGSKA (reference sequence).

At least ten counts were recorded for this clonotype. V and J are TRBV20-1 and TRBJ2-7; D gene unclear. The germline V gene has CDR1 DFQATT and CDR2 SNEGSKA (reference sequence). V lost 5 bases to trimming and J lost 6 bases, with 11 bases between them. This CDR3 spans 11 amino acids. Written as DNA, the CDR3 is TGCAGTGCTGGCGGTCCTCTCGAGCAGTACTTC. Its protein product is CSAGGPLEQYF.

J is TRBJ2-3 and V is TRBV7-2; D gene unclear. Germline CDR1 and CDR2: SGHTA and FQGNSA. The germline V and J ends were trimmed by 0 bases and 6 bases, with 7 bases remaining between them. The CDR3 consists of 13 residues. CDR3: CASSLARLDTQYF. The CDR3 DNA reads TGTGCCAGCAGCTTAGCGCGGCTGGATACGCAGTATTTT.

This chain connects TRBV20-1 to TRBJ2-1; 13 bases are shared with TRBD2. The CDR3 has 15 amino acids. Germline values: CDR1 DFQATT, CDR2 SNEGSKA (reference sequence). V shed 6 bases and J 9 bases; nucleotides not matched to a gene: 11. Written as DNA, the CDR3 is TGCAGTGCATACGGACTAGCGGGAGAAGATGGTGAGCAGTTCTTC. It codes for CSAYGLAGEDGEQFF.

The chain joins TRBV7-2 to TRBJ2-5; D might be TRBD1 (5 bases). Trimming took off 1 base at V and 10 bases at J, with 13 bases between the two ends. Germline CDR1 is SGHTA and CDR2 is FQGNSA. The CDR3 runs to 13 residues. The CDR3 is CASSLGAQGFQYF. The CDR3 DNA sequence: TGTGCCAGCAGCTTAGGGGCGCAGGGCTTCCAGTACTTC.

The gene calls are TRBV11-3 and TRBJ2-5; a possible D gene is TRBD2 (5 bases). V was trimmed by 2 bases and J by 2 bases, leaving 12 bases between them. This CDR3 region has 15 residues. Germline V lookup: CDR1 SGHNT, CDR2 YENEEA. DNA of the CDR3: TGTGCCAGCAGCTTATTCTCGGGGTTGCAAGAGACCCAGTACTTC. Protein product: CASSLFSGLQETQYF. The entire variable domain, with the rest obtained from reference TRBV11-3 and TRBJ2-5, is as follows: EAGVVQSPRYKIIEKKQPVAFWCNPISGHNTLYWYLQNLGQGPELLIRYENEEAVDDSQLPKDRFSAERLKGVDSTLKIQPAELGDSAVYLCASSLFSGLQETQYFGPGTRLLVL.

The rearrangement uses TRBV3-1 and TRBJ2-5; D not certain. From germline, CDR1 is LGHDT and CDR2 YNNKEL (reference sequence). CDR3 length equals 13 residues. The V end was cut by 4 bases, the J end by 0 bases, with 6 bases between. CDR3 nucleotides: TGTGCCAGCAGCCGTCAGGACCAAGAGACCCAGTACTTC. It translates to CASSRQDQETQYF.